This is a list of T cell receptor beta chains from one sample in a study of CD8 T cells in Susac syndrome. TCRdb analysed the immunoSEQ multiplex PCR reads with MiXCR anew, one entry per CDR3 protein. This sample has tens of thousands of distinct CDR3 sequences; roughly 90% occur once, and the top ten carry roughly 0.49%. The material sequenced was CD8+ T cells from PBMCs. These receptors all come from a human donor with multiple sclerosis. The CDR3 runs from the conserved cysteine through the conserved F or W. A D gene is named only where the DNA matches it firmly.

J gene	CDR3 length	D gene	V gene	CDR3 protein	CDR3 DNA
TRBJ1-1	15	TRBD1	TRBV6-5	CASSYGTGARTEAFF	TGTGCCAGCAGTTACGGCACAGGGGCGCGCACTGAAGCTTTCTTT
TRBJ1-2	13	TRBD1	TRBV7-8	CASRAGTDYGYTF	TGTGCCAGCAGAGCCGGGACAGACTATGGCTACACTTTC
TRBJ2-1	16	NA	TRBV9	CASSVEGGVDYNEQFF	TGTGCCAGCAGCGTAGAGGGCGGGGTCGATTACAATGAGCAGTTCTTC
TRBJ1-1	16	TRBD1	TRBV20-1	CSAREDRVGTGTEAFF	TGCAGTGCTAGAGAAGACAGGGTCGGTACAGGCACTGAAGCTTTCTTT
TRBJ2-1	14	TRBD1	TRBV6-5	CASSLDRRYNEQFF	TGTGCCAGCAGCTTGGACAGGCGATACAATGAGCAGTTCTTC
TRBJ1-2	14	NA	TRBV27	CASSPGGPVYGYTF	TGTGCCAGCAGCCCGGGGGGTCCAGTCTATGGCTACACCTTC
TRBJ2-1	14	NA	TRBV6-6	CASSSGAANNEQFF	TGTGCCAGCAGTTCCGGGGCGGCTAACAATGAGCAGTTCTTC
TRBJ2-1	14	TRBD2	TRBV7-6	CASSLEREGIEQFF	TGTGCCAGCAGCTTAGAGCGGGAGGGGATTGAGCAGTTCTTC
TRBJ2-1	17	TRBD2	TRBV5-6	CASSPAVAGGAYNEQFF	TGTGCCAGCAGCCCGGCGGTAGCGGGAGGTGCCTACAATGAGCAGTTCTTC
TRBJ1-1	14	TRBD1	TRBV4-1	CASSLNQGDTEAFF	TGCGCCAGCAGCCTAAACCAGGGGGACACTGAAGCTTTCTTT
TRBJ2-3	16	TRBD2	TRBV2	CASSESSGRAADTQYF	TGTGCCAGCAGTGAAAGTAGCGGGAGGGCCGCAGATACGCAGTATTTT